The clone carrying this T cell receptor (beta chain) was found many times. The antigen is not known. The authors prepared the TCRbeta library with unique molecular identifiers. TCRdb passed the PCR reads through MiXCR, listing each CDR3 protein once. This table holds some 550,000 distinct CDR3 sequences, about 23% found once. This sample was included in a study of T-cell reconstitution after alpha-beta-depleted transplantation in children. CDR3 size: 12 residues. The germline V and J ends were trimmed by 5 bases and 5 bases, with 12 bases remaining between them. The germline V gene has CDR1 SQVTM and CDR2 ANQGSEA. Study-wide findings and caveats: Expanded graft clones, several hundred of them, were reportedly the source of alpha-beta T cells about two months after transplant. In some patients, recipient T cells and intrathymic progenitors surviving conditioning explained high day-60 diversity. A year post-transplant, T-cell counts and diversity derived mostly from newly produced T cells.

The sequence was collected from a boy less than two years old who had a stem cell transplant for acute myeloid leukemia, so the T cells may come from the graft donor. The chain employs TRBV29-1 and TRBJ2-5, with a possible D match to TRBD1 (6 bases). The sequenced sample was PBMCs, mostly from graft donor cells, obtained 360 days after TCRalphabeta/CD19-depleted stem cell transplant. The CDR3 region is CSVYRVGETQYF. Here the CDR3 DNA reads TGCAGCGTTTACAGGGTTGGGGAGACCCAGTACTTC.